What follows are 4 T cell receptor beta chains derived from one specimen sequenced in a study of T cells in Graves' hyperthyroidism and ophthalmopathy. The investigators amplified TCR beta CDR3 regions from RNA transcripts. An initial round of RT-PCR targeting the TCR CDR3 relied on the HTBI primer set. TCRdb processed the multiplex PCR reads anew with MiXCR; each CDR3 protein has one entry. This sample carries about 840,000 distinct CDR3 sequences, roughly 40% of them seen once, and the ten largest clones take about 9%. Material for sequencing was blood. The receptors originated from a man aged 18 to 30 with Graves' hyperthyroidism.

This clonotype appeared a few times. The rearrangement links TRBV5-1 to TRBJ1-4; 7 nucleotides align to TRBD1. Germline CDR1 and CDR2: SGHRS and YFSETQ. Trimming cost V 6 bases and J 2 bases; bases outside gene matches: 10. The CDR3 sequence is 16 residues long. The CDR3, as DNA: TGCGCCAGCACCACAGGGGACGGACCGACTAATGAAAAACTGTTTTTT. Its protein is CASTTGDGPTNEKLFF.

The chain couples TRBV12-3 or TRBV12-4 to TRBJ2-7, with 7 bases matching TRBD2. The CDR3 is made up of 13 amino acids. With V trimmed by 8 bases and J by 2 bases, 6 bases remained unmatched. CDR3 loop: CASASGVTYEQYF. The CDR3 DNA sequence: TGTGCCAGCGCTAGCGGCGTCACCTACGAGCAGTACTTC.

This clonotype was seen more than once but under ten times. J is TRBJ2-5 and V is TRBV15, with a weak D call TRBD2 (7 bases). Germline assignment: CDR1 LNHNV and CDR2 YYDKDF (reference sequence). Between the trimmed V and J ends, which lost 0 bases and 3 bases, there was a span of 11 bases. This CDR3 spans 15 amino acids. The CDR3 region is CATSRDKGGEETQYF. DNA for the CDR3: TGTGCCACCAGCAGAGATAAAGGGGGGGAAGAGACCCAGTACTTC. The full variable domain, with the rest looked up from reference TRBV15 and TRBJ2-5, is DAMVIQNPRYQVTQFGKPVTLSCSQTLNHNVMYWYQQKSSQAPKLLFHYYDKDFNNEADTPDNFQSRRPNTSFCFLDIRSPGLGDTAMYLCATSRDKGGEETQYFGPGTRLLVL.

This clonotype was seen repeatedly, ten times or more. The CDR3 here is CASSLEGGLGQPQHF. DNA of the CDR3: TGTGCCAGCAGCTTAGAGGGGGGGCTAGGCCAGCCCCAGCATTTT. This chain connects TRBV7-6 to TRBJ1-5, with D perhaps matching TRBD1 (6 bases). The length of the CDR3 is 15 residues. V dropped 1 base and J dropped 7 bases, with 14 bases sitting between them. CDR1 and CDR2 (germline): SGHVS, FNYEAQ.